This TCR beta chain originates from a study of cytomegalovirus exposure and HLA in healthy donors. Turning to this clone: Its antigen is not known.

This CDR3 spans 14 amino acids. Germline CDR1 and CDR2: SGHNT and YENEEA. V was pared by 1 base and J by 1 base, with 5 bases between. Study findings and constraints: TCR association rates varied by HLA locus in a later analysis, with DRB1 highest and HLA-C lowest. According to a later analysis, donors in an Asian-associated ancestry cluster reportedly had fewer N-insertions than the approximately 720-donor mean. It was taken for granted in presence/absence analyses that sequencing depth across donors was roughly uniform.

Use of 60 Vbeta and 13 Jbeta primers characterized the PCR. Assay used: immunoSEQ multiplex PCR; TCRdb lists only in-frame clones, some missing. The sample includes tens of thousands of clones. Input material: PBMCs. The sequence came from a man aged 45-65 years in good health and CMV-seropositive. The chain links TRBV11-3 to TRBJ2-1; a weak D match, TRBD2 (5 bases). CDR3 coding DNA: TGTGCCAGCAGCTTAGCGGGATCCTACAATGAGCAGTTCTTC. Amino acids: CASSLAGSYNEQFF. Combining the CDR3 with reference TRBV11-3 and TRBJ2-1 gives the whole variable domain EAGVVQSPRYKIIEKKQPVAFWCNPISGHNTLYWYLQNLGQGPELLIRYENEEAVDDSQLPKDRFSAERLKGVDSTLKIQPAELGDSAVYLCASSLAGSYNEQFFGPGTRLTVL.